The entry below describes one T cell receptor (beta chain). As yet, its antigen is unknown. Germline CDR1 reads SGHTA; CDR2 reads FQGNSA. J was trimmed by 5 bases and V by 5 bases; bases with no gene match: 3. This CDR3 contains 14 residues. This entry belongs to a study of response to subunit inactivated influenza vaccine. Study observations and caveats: T cells newly recruited by each seasonal influenza vaccination are few, the authors suggested.

TCRdb re-called the RT-PCR reads through MiXCR, storing one row per CDR3 protein. The data show 560,000 or so distinct CDR3 sequences, about 7.6% seen once. The chain carries TRBV7-2 and TRBJ2-7, with 13 bases aligning to TRBD2. This TCR came from a man aged 45 to 75 who received an inactivated influenza vaccine. Specimen: PBMCs from blood, collected approximately 25 months after vaccination. The CDR3 loop is CASSRLAGGDEQYF. For the CDR3, the DNA is TGTGCCAGCAGCCGACTAGCGGGAGGCGACGAGCAGTACTTC.